Listed here is a single T cell receptor (beta chain). Its antigen is still unknown. The protocol was immunoSEQ multiplex PCR, while the TCRdb copy is restricted to in-frame clones and leaves out a portion. The data contain some 86,000 clones, 70% to 85% of them singletons. Drawing of blood for sampling happened at baseline, at cycle 4 day 1, and at cycle 7 day 1. The CDR3 extends over 13 amino acids. Germline CDR1 is LGHNA and CDR2 is YSLEER. Germline trimming cut 1 base from V and 9 bases from J; bases unmatched to any gene: 3. The data were taken from a study of OX40 agonist ivuxolimab in advanced cancers. Study-level information: Patients were treated with ivuxolimab, an agonistic anti-OX40 (CD134) antibody. Eligibility rules accepted prior anti-PD-1, anti-PD-L1 or anti-CTLA-4 therapy, and 35% to 40% had some.

Whole-study results and caveats: Among some nonresponders, normalized T-cell clonal expansion was also low.

Sequenced here: CD4+ or CD8+ T cells sorted from blood, sampled in a trial of the OX40 agonist ivuxolimab. This sequence was found in an adult with an advanced solid tumor such as melanoma, head and neck, liver or kidney cancer. The chain recombines TRBV4-3 with TRBJ2-1; 7 bases are a match to TRBD2. CDR3 sequence reads: CASSQASGGEQFF. The CDR3 DNA sequence: TGCGCCAGCAGCCAAGCCTCGGGGGGTGAGCAGTTCTTC.